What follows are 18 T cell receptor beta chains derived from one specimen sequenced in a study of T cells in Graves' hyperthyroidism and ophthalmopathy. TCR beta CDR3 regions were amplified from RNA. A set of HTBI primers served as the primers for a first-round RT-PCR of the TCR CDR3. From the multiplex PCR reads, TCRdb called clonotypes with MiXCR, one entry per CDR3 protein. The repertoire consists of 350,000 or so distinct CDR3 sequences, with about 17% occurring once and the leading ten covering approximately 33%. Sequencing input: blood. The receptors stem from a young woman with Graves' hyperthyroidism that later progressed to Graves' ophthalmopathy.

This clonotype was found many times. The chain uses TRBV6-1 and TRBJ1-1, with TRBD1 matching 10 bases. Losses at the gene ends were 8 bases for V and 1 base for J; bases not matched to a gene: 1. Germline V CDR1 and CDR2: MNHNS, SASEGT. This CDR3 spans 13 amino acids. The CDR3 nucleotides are TGTGCCAGCGGACAGGGGGGGAACACTGAAGCTTTCTTT. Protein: CASGQGGNTEAFF.

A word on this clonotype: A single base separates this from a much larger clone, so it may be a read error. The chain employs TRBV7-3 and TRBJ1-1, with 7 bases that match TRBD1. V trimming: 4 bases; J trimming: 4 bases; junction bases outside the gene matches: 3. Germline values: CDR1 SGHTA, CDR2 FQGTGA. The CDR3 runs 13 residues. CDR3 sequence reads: CASSSTGATEAFF. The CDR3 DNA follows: TGTGCCAGCAGCTCTACAGGGGCCACTGAAGCTTTCTTT. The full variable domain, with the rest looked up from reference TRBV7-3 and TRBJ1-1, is GAGVSQTPSNKVTEKGKYVELRCDPISGHTALYWYRQSLGQGPEFLIYFQGTGAADDSGLPNDRFFAVRPEGSVSTLKIQRTERGDSAVYLCASSSTGATEAFFGQGTRLTVV.

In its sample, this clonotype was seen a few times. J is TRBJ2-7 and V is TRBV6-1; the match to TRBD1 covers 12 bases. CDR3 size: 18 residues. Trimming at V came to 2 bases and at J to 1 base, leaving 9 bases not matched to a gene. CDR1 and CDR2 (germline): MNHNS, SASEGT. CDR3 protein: CASSEWGQGAQVSYEQYF. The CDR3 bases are TGTGCCAGCAGTGAATGGGGACAGGGGGCGCAAGTATCCTACGAGCAGTACTTC.

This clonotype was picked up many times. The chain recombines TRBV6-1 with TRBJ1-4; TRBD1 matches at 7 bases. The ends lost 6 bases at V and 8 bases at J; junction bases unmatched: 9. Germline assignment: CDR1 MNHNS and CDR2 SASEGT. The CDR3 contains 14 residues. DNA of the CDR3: TGTGCCAGCAGCCCAACAGGGGCTCGGGAAAAACTGTTTTTT. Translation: CASSPTGAREKLFF.

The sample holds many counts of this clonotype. CDR3 sequence reads: CAISEGLAYEQYF. CDR3 DNA: TGTGCCATCAGCGAAGGACTAGCCTACGAGCAGTACTTC. The chain joins TRBV10-3 to TRBJ2-7; 7 bases are shared with TRBD2. The CDR3 has 13 residues. V lost 6 bases, J lost 2 bases, and 4 bases stayed unmatched. Germline CDR1 reads ENHRY; CDR2 reads SYGVKD.

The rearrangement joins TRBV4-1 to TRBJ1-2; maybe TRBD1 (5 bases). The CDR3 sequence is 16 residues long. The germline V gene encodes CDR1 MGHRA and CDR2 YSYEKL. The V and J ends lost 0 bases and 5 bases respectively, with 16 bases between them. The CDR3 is CASSQDSGSGGYGYTF. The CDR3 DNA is TGCGCCAGCAGCCAAGATTCCGGGTCGGGGGGTTATGGCTACACCTTC.

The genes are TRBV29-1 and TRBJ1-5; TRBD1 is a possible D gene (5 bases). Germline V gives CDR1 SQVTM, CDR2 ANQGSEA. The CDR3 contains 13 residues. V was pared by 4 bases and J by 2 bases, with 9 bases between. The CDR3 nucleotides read TGCAGCGTTGCAGGGTCGGGCAATCAGCCCCAGCATTTT. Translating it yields CSVAGSGNQPQHF.

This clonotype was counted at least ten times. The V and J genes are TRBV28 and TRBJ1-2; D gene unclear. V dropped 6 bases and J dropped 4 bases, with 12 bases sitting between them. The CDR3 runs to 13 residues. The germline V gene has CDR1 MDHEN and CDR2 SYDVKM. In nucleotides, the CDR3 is TGTGCCAGCAGGGCCCCCGGGGTCTATGGCTACACCTTC. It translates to CASRAPGVYGYTF.

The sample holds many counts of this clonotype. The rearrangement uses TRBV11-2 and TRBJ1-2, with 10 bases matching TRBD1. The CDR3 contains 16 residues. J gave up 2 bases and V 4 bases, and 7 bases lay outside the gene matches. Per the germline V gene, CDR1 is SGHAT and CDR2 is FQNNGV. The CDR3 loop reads CASSSRTGGGNYGYTF. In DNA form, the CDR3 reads TGTGCCAGCAGCTCCAGGACAGGGGGAGGGAACTATGGCTACACCTTC.

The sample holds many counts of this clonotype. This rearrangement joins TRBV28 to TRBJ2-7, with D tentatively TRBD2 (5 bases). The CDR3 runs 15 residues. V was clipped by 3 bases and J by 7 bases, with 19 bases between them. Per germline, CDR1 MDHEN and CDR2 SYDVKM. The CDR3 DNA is TGTGCCAGCAGTTTCCGAGGGTCTCGCAGAGGGGAGCAGTACTTC. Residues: CASSFRGSRRGEQYF.

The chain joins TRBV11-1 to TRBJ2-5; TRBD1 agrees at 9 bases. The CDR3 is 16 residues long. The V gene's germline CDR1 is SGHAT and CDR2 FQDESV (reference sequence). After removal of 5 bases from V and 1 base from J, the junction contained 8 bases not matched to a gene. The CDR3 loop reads CASSPGTGFFQETQYF. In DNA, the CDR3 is TGTGCCAGCAGCCCGGGGACAGGGTTCTTCCAAGAGACCCAGTACTTC. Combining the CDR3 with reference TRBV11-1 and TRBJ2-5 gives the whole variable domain EAEVAQSPRYKITEKSQAVAFWCDPISGHATLYWYRQILGQGPELLVQFQDESVVDDSQLPKDRFSAERLKGVDSTLKIQPAELGDSAMYLCASSPGTGFFQETQYFGPGTRLLVL.

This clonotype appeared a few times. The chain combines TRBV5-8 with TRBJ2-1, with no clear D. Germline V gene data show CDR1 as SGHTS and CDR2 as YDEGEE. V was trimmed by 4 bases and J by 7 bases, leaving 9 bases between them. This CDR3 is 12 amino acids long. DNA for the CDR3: TGTGCCAGCAGCCCCCCCCTGAATGAGCAGTTCTTC. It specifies CASSPPLNEQFF. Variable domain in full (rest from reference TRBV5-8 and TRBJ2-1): EAGVTQSPTHLIKTRGQQATLRCSPISGHTSVYWYQQALGLGLQFLLWYDEGEERNRGNFPPRFSGRQFPNYSSELNVNALELEDSALYLCASSPPLNEQFFGPGTRLTVL.

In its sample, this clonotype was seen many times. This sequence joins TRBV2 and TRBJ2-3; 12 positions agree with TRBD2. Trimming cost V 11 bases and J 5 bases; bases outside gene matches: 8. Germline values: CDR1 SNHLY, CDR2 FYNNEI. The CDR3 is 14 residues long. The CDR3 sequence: CACQLAGGGDTQYF. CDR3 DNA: TGTGCCTGCCAACTAGCGGGGGGCGGAGATACGCAGTATTTT.

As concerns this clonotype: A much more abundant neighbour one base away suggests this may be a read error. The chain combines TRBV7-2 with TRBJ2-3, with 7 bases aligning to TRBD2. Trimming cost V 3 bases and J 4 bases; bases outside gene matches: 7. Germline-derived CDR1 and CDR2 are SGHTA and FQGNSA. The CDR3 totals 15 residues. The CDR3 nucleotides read TGTGCCAGCAGCTTCCGGCGGGAGACCTCAGATACGCAGTATTTT. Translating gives CASSFRRETSDTQYF.

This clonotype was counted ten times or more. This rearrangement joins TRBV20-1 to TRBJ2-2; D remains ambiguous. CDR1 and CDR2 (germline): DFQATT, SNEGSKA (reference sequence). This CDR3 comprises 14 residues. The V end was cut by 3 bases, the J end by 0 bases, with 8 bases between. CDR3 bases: TGCAGTGCTAGTCGTAGAGCGAACACCGGGGAGCTGTTTTTT. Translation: CSASRRANTGELFF.

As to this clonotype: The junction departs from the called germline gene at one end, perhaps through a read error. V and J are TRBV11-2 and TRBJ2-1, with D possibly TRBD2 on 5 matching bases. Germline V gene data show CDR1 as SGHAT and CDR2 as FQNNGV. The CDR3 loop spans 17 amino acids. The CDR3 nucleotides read TGTGCCAGCAGCCCGACCCTTAGCGTAGGCTCCTACAATGAGCACTTCTTC. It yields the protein CASSPTLSVGSYNEHFF.

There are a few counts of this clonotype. In nucleotides, the CDR3 is TGTGCCAGCAGTGAAACCGACCGCAACTATGGCTACACCTTC. Protein: CASSETDRNYGYTF. The chain links TRBV25-1 to TRBJ1-2; D remains unclear. V was pared by 2 bases and J by 2 bases, with 9 bases between. CDR1 and CDR2 (germline): MGHDK, SYGVNS. The CDR3 is 14 residues long.

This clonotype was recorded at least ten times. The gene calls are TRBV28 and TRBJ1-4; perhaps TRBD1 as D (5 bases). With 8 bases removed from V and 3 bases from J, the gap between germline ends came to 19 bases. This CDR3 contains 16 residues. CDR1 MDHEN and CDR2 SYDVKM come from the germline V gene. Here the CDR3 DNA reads TGTGCCAGCCGCTCACCGGCGGGGACCGCTAATGAAAAACTGTTTTTT. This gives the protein CASRSPAGTANEKLFF. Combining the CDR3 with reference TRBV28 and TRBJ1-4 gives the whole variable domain DVKVTQSSRYLVKRTGEKVFLECVQDMDHENMFWYRQDPGLGLRLIYFSYDVKMKEKGDIPEGYSVSREKKERFSLILESASTNQTSMYLCASRSPAGTANEKLFFGSGTQLSVL.